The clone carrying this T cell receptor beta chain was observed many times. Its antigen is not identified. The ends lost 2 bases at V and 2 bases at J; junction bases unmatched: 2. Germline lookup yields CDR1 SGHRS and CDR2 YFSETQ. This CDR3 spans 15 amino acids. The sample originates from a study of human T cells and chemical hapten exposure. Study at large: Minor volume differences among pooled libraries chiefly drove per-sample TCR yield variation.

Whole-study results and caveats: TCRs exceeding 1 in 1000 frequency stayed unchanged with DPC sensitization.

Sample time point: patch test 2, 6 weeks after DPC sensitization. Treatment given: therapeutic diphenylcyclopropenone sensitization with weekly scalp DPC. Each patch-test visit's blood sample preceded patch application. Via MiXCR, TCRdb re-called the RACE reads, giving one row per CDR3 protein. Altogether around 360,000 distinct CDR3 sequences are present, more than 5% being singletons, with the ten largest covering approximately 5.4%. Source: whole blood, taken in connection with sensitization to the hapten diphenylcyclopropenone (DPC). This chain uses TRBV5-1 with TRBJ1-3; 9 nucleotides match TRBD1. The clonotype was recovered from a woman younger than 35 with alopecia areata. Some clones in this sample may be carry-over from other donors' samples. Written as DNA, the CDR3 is TGCGCCAGCAGCTTACAGGGGGCTGCTGGAAACACCATATATTTT. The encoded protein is CASSLQGAAGNTIYF.